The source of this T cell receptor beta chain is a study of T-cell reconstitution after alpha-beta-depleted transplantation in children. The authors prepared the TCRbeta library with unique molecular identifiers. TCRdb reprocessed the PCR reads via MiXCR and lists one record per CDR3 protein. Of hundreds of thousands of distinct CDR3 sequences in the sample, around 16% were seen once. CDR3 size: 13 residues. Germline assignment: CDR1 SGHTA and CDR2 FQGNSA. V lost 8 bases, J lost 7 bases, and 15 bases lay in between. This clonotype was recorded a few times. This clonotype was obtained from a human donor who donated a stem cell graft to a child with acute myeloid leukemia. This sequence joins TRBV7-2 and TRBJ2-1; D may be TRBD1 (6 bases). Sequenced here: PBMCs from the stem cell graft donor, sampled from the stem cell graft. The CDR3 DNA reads TGTGCCAGCTCTCCCGCAGGGGCAAATGAGCAGTTCTTC. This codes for CASSPAGANEQFF.